The next 26 T cell receptor beta chains were all read from a single sample in a study of OX40 agonist ivuxolimab in advanced cancers. Receptor amplification or capture employed the immunoSEQ multiplex PCR assay. TCRdb mirrors the immuneACCESS table, restricted to in-frame sequences. Some clones are absent from its copies; in checked studies, under half trace to an unresolved V gene, and the reason for the others is unknown. Counted in this sample were tens of thousands of clones; about four fifths of them appeared once. The top ten clones comprise less than 3.5% of the sample. The sequenced sample was CD4+ or CD8+ T cells sorted from blood, obtained in a trial of the OX40 agonist ivuxolimab. The source is an adult with an advanced solid tumor such as melanoma, head and neck, liver or kidney cancer.

The rearrangement links TRBV19 to TRBJ2-1; TRBD2 is a possible D gene (6 bases). V dropped 3 bases and J dropped 6 bases, with 6 bases sitting between them. The CDR3 sequence is 12 residues long. The germline V gene encodes CDR1 LNHDA and CDR2 SQIVND (reference sequence). The CDR3 sequence is CASSMEGNEQFF. As DNA, the CDR3 is TGTGCCAGTAGTATGGAGGGCAATGAGCAGTTCTTC.

The chain links TRBV5-1 to TRBJ1-1; 8 bases line up with TRBD1. The CDR3 is made up of 14 amino acids. Unmatched junction bases numbered 10, after V lost 7 bases and J lost 5 bases. Germline-derived CDR1 and CDR2 are SGHRS and YFSETQ. This CDR3 is CASELTGGGTEAFF. As DNA, the CDR3 is TGCGCCAGCGAGTTAACAGGGGGAGGTACTGAAGCTTTCTTT.

The chain recombines TRBV10-3 with TRBJ1-1; D not certain. The CDR3 has 11 amino acids. Trimming shortened V by 6 bases and J by 6 bases, and 8 bases separated the two germline ends. CDR1 ENHRY and CDR2 SYGVKD come from the germline V gene. The chain's CDR3 is CAIRGQAEAFF. The DNA for the CDR3 is TGTGCCATCAGAGGTCAGGCTGAAGCTTTCTTT.

The chain recombines TRBV5-8 with TRBJ1-2; D ambiguous. Trimming removed 4 bases from V and 7 bases from J, with 11 bases in between. CDR3 size: 12 residues. Germline lookup yields CDR1 SGHTS and CDR2 YDEGEE. Written as DNA, the CDR3 is TGTGCCAGCAGCCTCCAGACGGGTGGCTACACCTTC. Translation: CASSLQTGGYTF.

The CDR3 sequence: CASSQEVAGGKMGSQHF. CDR3 nucleotides: TGCGCCAGCAGCCAAGAGGTTGCAGGGGGCAAGATGGGTTCCCAGCATTTT. The rearrangement joins TRBV4-3 to TRBJ1-5, with 8 bases lining up with TRBD1. V lost 0 bases, J lost 11 bases, and 15 bases stayed unmatched. Germline V gene data show CDR1 as LGHNA and CDR2 as YSLEER. This CDR3 has 17 amino acids.

There are a few counts of this clone. This chain connects TRBV4-3 to TRBJ1-6, with a tentative D call TRBD1 (5 bases). Trimming took 0 bases from V and 10 from J, leaving 16 bases between them. The CDR3 spans 16 residues. Germline V gene lookup returns CDR1 LGHNA and CDR2 YSLEER. CDR3 DNA sequence: TGCGCCAGCAGCCAAGATAATCACGGGCAGGGCTCACCCCTCCACTTT. It specifies CASSQDNHGQGSPLHF.

This clone has just a few counts. V and J are TRBV9 and TRBJ1-6; D perhaps matches TRBD1 (5 bases). CDR3 length: 20 amino acids. The germline gives CDR1 SGDLS, CDR2 YYNGEE. The V and J ends lost 7 bases and 0 bases respectively, with 26 bases between them. The chain's CDR3 is CASETAWGESESSYNSPLHF. The DNA of the CDR3 is TGTGCCAGCGAGACAGCTTGGGGAGAGTCAGAGAGCTCCTATAATTCACCCCTCCACTTT.

This clone appeared a single time. V is TRBV6-5 and J is TRBJ1-1; D unclear. CDR3 length: 13 residues. Trimming stripped 0 bases from V and 6 bases from J, with 8 bases between. Germline V CDR1 and CDR2: MNHEY, SVGAGI. This CDR3 is CASSYSERSEAFF. Here the CDR3 DNA reads TGTGCCAGCAGTTACTCGGAGCGGTCTGAAGCTTTCTTT.

The rearrangement uses TRBV5-4 and TRBJ2-2, with a tentative D call TRBD1 (6 bases). V was shortened by 4 bases and J by 1 base, with 17 bases between the two germline ends. The CDR3 covers 17 residues. Looked up from germline, CDR1 is SGHNT and CDR2 is YYREEE (reference sequence). The CDR3 here is CASSPRFTGMNTGELFF. In DNA form, the CDR3 reads TGTGCCAGCAGCCCTAGGTTCACAGGGATGAACACCGGGGAGCTGTTTTTT.

The gene calls are TRBV11-2 and TRBJ2-1, with 8 nucleotides matching TRBD1. CDR3 length equals 15 residues. With 7 bases clipped from V and 6 bases from J, the junction kept 11 bases outside the gene matches. Germline CDR1 is SGHAT and CDR2 is FQNNGV. This CDR3 is CASTSGGGNSNEQFF. The CDR3 DNA sequence: TGTGCCAGCACCTCAGGGGGCGGTAATTCCAATGAGCAGTTCTTC.

The J gene is TRBJ2-3, the V gene TRBV5-4; 7 nucleotides agree with TRBD1. The germline gives CDR1 SGHNT, CDR2 YYREEE (reference sequence). The V gene end was trimmed by 3 bases and the J gene end by 4 bases; junction bases not matched to a gene: 2. The length of the CDR3 is 13 residues. CDR3 nucleotides: TGTGCCAGCAGCTCACAGGGGCCAGATACGCAGTATTTT. It is translated as CASSSQGPDTQYF.

The sample holds a few counts of this clone. The gene calls are TRBV20-1 and TRBJ1-2, with 8 bases aligning to TRBD1. Trimming cost V 6 bases and J 6 bases; bases outside gene matches: 3. The CDR3 sequence is 11 residues long. The germline CDR1 and CDR2 sequences are DFQATT and SNEGSKA (reference sequence). The CDR3 spells CSAAGGNGYTF. CDR3 nucleotides: TGCAGTGCGGCAGGGGGCAATGGCTACACCTTC.

The chain has TRBV6-1 and TRBJ2-1; perhaps TRBD1 as D (6 bases). Germline assignment: CDR1 MNHNS and CDR2 SASEGT. With 4 bases removed from V and 2 bases from J, the gap between germline ends came to 9 bases. The length of the CDR3 is 14 residues. The CDR3 spells CASSVAGAYNEQFF. The DNA for the CDR3 is TGTGCCAGCAGTGTGGCAGGGGCCTACAATGAGCAGTTCTTC.

The CDR3 DNA reads as TGTGCCAGCAGGCCCACAGGGGGGACCTACGAGCAGTACGTC. It codes for CASRPTGGTYEQYV. The V call is TRBV6-6, the J call TRBJ2-7, with 8 bases aligning to TRBD1. From germline, CDR1 is MNHNY and CDR2 SVGAGI (reference sequence). This CDR3 spans 14 amino acids. The V and J ends lost 6 bases and 2 bases, in that order; junction bases with no gene match: 6.

The chain has TRBV6-5 and TRBJ2-2; possible D gene TRBD2, 5 bases. This CDR3 has 16 amino acids. The V gene's germline CDR1 is MNHEY and CDR2 SVGAGI. Trimming left V 0 bases short and J 6 bases short, with 14 bases between. The CDR3 nucleotides read TGTGCCAGCAGTTACTCGACGGGGTTACTTCCCGGGGAGCTGTTTTTT. Translating it yields CASSYSTGLLPGELFF.

The CDR3 protein is CASGPGRKTTDTQYF. Here the CDR3 DNA reads TGTGCCAGTGGACCGGGCCGTAAGACCACAGATACGCAGTATTTT. The chain combines TRBV19 with TRBJ2-3, with unresolved D. V lost 8 bases and J lost 2, with 17 bases in between. CDR3 length: 15 amino acids. CDR1 and CDR2 (germline): LNHDA, SQIVND (reference sequence).

The CDR3 here is CASTFGTPEAFF. CDR3 bases: TGTGCCAGCACTTTCGGGACTCCTGAAGCTTTCTTT. The chain carries TRBV6-6 and TRBJ1-1, with D perhaps matching TRBD1 (5 bases). Trimming removed 7 bases from V and 6 bases from J, with 12 bases in between. CDR3 size: 12 residues. Looked up from germline, CDR1 is MNHNY and CDR2 is SVGAGI (reference sequence).

V gene TRBV7-2 combines with J gene TRBJ2-3; D might be TRBD2 (6 bases). Trimming left V 4 bases short and J 4 bases short, with 12 bases between. CDR1 is SGHTA, CDR2 FQGNSA, per germline. This CDR3 contains 14 residues. CDR3 amino acids: CASSSRLGADTQYF. The CDR3 nucleotides read TGTGCCAGCAGCTCCCGACTAGGCGCAGATACGCAGTATTTT.

J is TRBJ1-3 and V is TRBV7-3; D possibly corresponds to TRBD1 (6 bases). V dropped 4 bases and J dropped 0 bases, with 22 bases sitting between them. The CDR3 consists of 19 residues. Germline CDR1 SGHTA, CDR2 FQGTGA. CDR3 in DNA: TGTGCCAGCAGCTCCTACAGCCTAAGGGGGGAAAACTCTGGAAACACCATATATTTT. Residues: CASSSYSLRGENSGNTIYF.

The chain recombines TRBV4-3 with TRBJ2-2; the match to TRBD1 covers 7 bases. Germline V gives CDR1 LGHNA, CDR2 YSLEER. With V trimmed by 5 bases and J by 3 bases, 6 bases remained unmatched. The CDR3 has 15 amino acids. CDR3 nucleotides: TGCGCCAGCAGCGCACAGGGGATGGACACCGGGGAGCTGTTTTTT. Protein product: CASSAQGMDTGELFF.

This sequence joins TRBV29-1 and TRBJ1-2; D is perhaps TRBD1 (5 bases). The ends were cut back, 1 base at V and 4 bases at J, with 13 bases in the middle. Germline CDR1 and CDR2: SQVTM and ANQGSEA. The CDR3 is made up of 14 amino acids. The CDR3 DNA sequence: TGCAGCGTTGAAGGGGTGGGACTCCTCTATGGCTACACCTTC. Amino acid sequence: CSVEGVGLLYGYTF.

The chain links TRBV19 to TRBJ2-5; TRBD1 might be the D (5 bases). Germline values: CDR1 LNHDA, CDR2 SQIVND (reference sequence). The CDR3 has 14 amino acids. The ends were cut back, 3 bases at V and 1 base at J, with 9 bases in the middle. The CDR3 nucleotides read TGTGCCAGTAGTATTGGCCAGGGCCAAGAGACCCAGTACTTC. This sequence encodes CASSIGQGQETQYF.

This chain links TRBV10-3 with TRBJ2-3, with 9 bases aligning to TRBD1. The junction had 11 bases not matched to a gene; V was cut back by 5 bases and J by 5 bases. The V gene's germline CDR1 is ENHRY and CDR2 SYGVKD. CDR3 length: 16 amino acids. CDR3 coding DNA: TGTGCCATCAGTCCCGGACAGGGGATAGGTCAAGATACGCAGTATTTT. Its protein is CAISPGQGIGQDTQYF.

As to this clone: Other DNA variants within this sample encode the same CDR3. The chain couples TRBV7-3 to TRBJ1-2, with TRBD1 identical over 12 bases. Germline CDR1 reads SGHTA; CDR2 reads FQGTGA. After removal of 2 bases from V and 8 bases from J, the junction contained 0 bases not matched to a gene. The CDR3 runs to 13 residues. CDR3 residues: CASSLGTGGGYTF. In DNA form, the CDR3 reads TGTGCCAGCAGCTTAGGGACAGGGGGCGGCTACACCTTC.

The chain is built from TRBV19 and TRBJ2-1; D is perhaps TRBD2 (6 bases). The CDR3 totals 15 residues. V was trimmed by 7 bases and J by 0 bases, leaving 13 bases between them. Germline CDR1 is LNHDA and CDR2 is SQIVND (reference sequence). The CDR3: CASTLEGSSYNEQFF. CDR3 nucleotide sequence: TGTGCCAGTACCTTGGAGGGGAGCTCCTACAATGAGCAGTTCTTC.

The J gene is TRBJ2-3, the V gene TRBV2; maybe TRBD2 (6 bases). CDR1 is SNHLY and CDR2 is FYNNEI in the germline V gene. V lost 8 bases, J lost 6 bases, and 24 bases lay in between. This CDR3 region has 16 residues. CDR3 in DNA: TGTGCCAGCTCGGAGGGGTTTCTGGCAGAAGGGGATACGCAGTATTTT. Amino acids: CASSEGFLAEGDTQYF. The variable domain in full, completed from reference TRBV2 and TRBJ2-3, reads EPEVTQTPSHQVTQMGQEVILRCVPISNHLYFYWYRQILGQKVEFLVSFYNNEISEKSEIFDDQFSVERPDGSNFTLKIRSTKLEDSAMYFCASSEGFLAEGDTQYFGPGTRLTVL.